The table lists the clone carrying this TCR beta chain with many counts. The antigen is undetermined. This sample is part of a study of neurological immune-mediated disorders. Study-level findings and limits: TCR clonal expansion peaked in HTLV-1-associated myelopathy patients and was lowest in multiple sclerosis patients.

The germline gives CDR1 MNHEY, CDR2 SVGEGT. This CDR3 has 14 amino acids. Trimming took 7 bases from V and 9 from J, leaving 19 bases between them. The authors made cDNA by 5'RACE with 10-nucleotide random UMIs. TCRdb fed the 5' RACE reads into MiXCR, producing one record per CDR3 protein. The profile shows about 30,000 distinct CDR3 sequences, 15% to 20% of them singletons. Sample time point: technical triplicate 3. Sorted libraries drew on approximately 980,000 CD4+ or CD8+ T cells. Sequenced sample: CD4+ T cells from blood. This receptor was taken from a female donor with HTLV-1-associated myelopathy (HAM/TSP). The chain carries TRBV6-2 or TRBV6-3 and TRBJ2-1, with D perhaps being TRBD1 or TRBD2 (5 bases each). The CDR3 region has the DNA TGTGCCAGCATTCCCGGGACCCCGGCGATTGAGCAGTTCTTC. Its translation is CASIPGTPAIEQFF.